Listed here are 13 T cell receptor beta chains from one sample, sequenced in a study of molecular identifiers for immune sequencing clone quantification. From the PCR reads, TCRdb called clonotypes with MiXCR, one entry per CDR3 protein. The sample contains some 590,000 distinct CDR3 sequences, 25% of which appear only once. Material for sequencing was naive CD8+ T cells from blood, with Jurkat cell RNA spiked in. Noted subset: FACS-sorted CD8+CD4-CCR7+CD45RA+ naive T cells. All receptors derive from a human donor in good health. Some libraries in this study had Jurkat cell RNA spiked in.

Remarks on this clonotype: The germline gene is not matched at one end of the junction; a read error may be the cause. The V call is TRBV6-2 or TRBV6-3, the J call TRBJ2-6; no firm D call. CDR1 and CDR2 from the germline V gene are MNHEY and SVGEGT. The CDR3 has 18 residues. In nucleotides, the CDR3 is TGTGTCAGCAGTATTCCCATAATTGAGAGCTCTGGGGCCAACGTCCTGACTTTC. It yields the protein CVSSIPIIESSGANVLTF.

This clonotype was detected many times. The chain employs TRBV18 and TRBJ1-5; 7 nucleotides align to TRBD1. The CDR3 length is 15 residues. J was trimmed by 9 bases and V by 4 bases; bases with no gene match: 12. Germline CDR1 KGHSH, CDR2 LQKENI. The CDR3 DNA reads TGTGCCAGCTCACGGGAGGACAGGTCCGGTCGGCCCCAGCATTTT. It specifies CASSREDRSGRPQHF.

This clonotype was picked up many times. The conserved closing phenylalanine or tryptophan is absent in this CDR3, likely reflecting a read error. The DNA is omitted, as the CDR3 cannot be located on it reliably, and the CDR3 follows TCRdb's listing. The chain is built from TRBV24-1 and TRBJ2-5; the table's TRBD2 call for D was not verified on the DNA. Ends included, the CDR3 has 9 residues. From germline, CDR1 is KGHDR and CDR2 SFDVKD. The CDR3 region is CATSAPRAG.

The table lists this clonotype with a few counts. The DNA of the CDR3 is TGTGCCAGCAGTTTATCCTTAGCCACTGAAGCTTTCTTT. Residues: CASSLSLATEAFF. The chain combines TRBV27 with TRBJ1-1; D unresolved. CDR3 size: 13 residues. Deletions cut 0 bases from V and 4 bases from J, with 6 bases between. Germline V gene data show CDR1 as MNHEY and CDR2 as SMNVEV (reference sequence).

J is TRBJ2-1 and V is TRBV20-1; tentative D call: TRBD2 (5 bases). Trimming removed 1 base from V and 2 bases from J, with 15 bases in between. CDR3 size: 16 residues. Germline lookup yields CDR1 DFQATT and CDR2 SNEGSKA (reference sequence). CDR3 nucleotides: TGCAGTGCTAGAGGAGTGTCTACGGGGACCTACAATGAGCAGTTCTTC. As protein: CSARGVSTGTYNEQFF.

A few counts support this clonotype. The chain recombines TRBV19 with TRBJ2-7; no reliable D call. V lost 3 bases, J lost 3 bases, and 12 bases lay in between. The CDR3 runs to 14 residues. From germline, CDR1 is LNHDA and CDR2 SQIVND (reference sequence). The CDR3 loop reads CASSIKGRHYEQYF. Here the CDR3 DNA reads TGTGCCAGTAGTATTAAAGGGCGGCACTACGAGCAGTACTTC.

With regard to this clonotype: Possible read error: a much larger clone is one base away. The chain combines TRBV7-9 with TRBJ1-4; TRBD1 aligns across 7 bases. Germline V lookup: CDR1 SEHNR, CDR2 FQNEAQ (reference sequence). The CDR3 consists of 16 residues. The CDR3: CASSLNTGATNEKLSF. The CDR3 nucleotides are TGTGCCAGCAGCTTGAATACAGGGGCAACTAATGAAAAACTGTCTTTT.

This clonotype appeared many times. The rearrangement joins TRBV5-3 to TRBJ1-1; tentatively, D is TRBD1 (6 bases). TRBV5-3 is marked as an open reading frame, function uncertain. V was shortened by 4 bases and J by 0 bases, with 13 bases between the two germline ends. This CDR3 has 15 amino acids. CDR3 protein: CARSHQGYLNTEAFF. For the CDR3, the DNA is TGTGCCAGAAGCCACCAGGGGTACCTGAACACTGAAGCTTTCTTT.

This chain joins TRBV6-1 and TRBJ2-7; TRBD1 or TRBD2 may be the D gene (5 bases each). The germline V and J ends were trimmed by 8 bases and 2 bases, with 10 bases remaining between them. The germline CDR1 and CDR2 sequences are MNHNS and SASEGT. The CDR3 is 12 residues long. The CDR3 sequence: CASGGLAYEQYF. CDR3 DNA sequence: TGTGCCAGCGGGGGTCTAGCCTACGAGCAGTACTTC.

Turning to this clonotype: The conserved final phenylalanine or tryptophan is absent from the CDR3, which likely points to a read error. The J gene is TRBJ2-7, the V gene TRBV5-1; D gene ambiguous. Germline V lookup: CDR1 SGHRS, CDR2 YFSETQ. V was shortened by 4 bases and J by 3 bases, with 11 bases between the two germline ends. The length of the CDR3 is 13 residues. The DNA of the CDR3 is TGCGCCAGCAGCGTAGGCCCTTACTACGAGCAGTACTAC. It specifies CASSVGPYYEQYY.

Concerning this clonotype itself: This clone may be a read error of a much larger clone one base away. V usage is TRBV29-1 and J usage is TRBJ1-1; D remains unclear. The V gene's germline CDR1 is SQVTM and CDR2 ANQGSEA. CDR3 length equals 12 residues. The chain's CDR3 is CSVPQENTGAFF. CDR3 bases: TGCAGCGTCCCACAAGAGAACACTGGAGCTTTCTTT. Together with reference TRBV29-1 and TRBJ1-1, the CDR3 gives the full variable domain: SAVISQKPSRDICQRGTSLTIQCQVDSQVTMMFWYRQQPGQSLTLIATANQGSEATYESGFVIDKFPISRPNLTFSTLTVSNMSPEDSSIYLCSVPQENTGAFFGQGTRLTVV.

Concerning this clonotype itself: Being one base from a much bigger clone, this may be a read error. The V and J genes are TRBV28 and TRBJ1-1, with a possible D match to TRBD1 (5 bases). The germline CDR1 and CDR2 sequences are MDHEN and SYDVKM. The V gene lost 8 bases and the J gene lost 7 bases, with 14 bases spanning the gap. There are 12 residues in the CDR3. CDR3 DNA: TGTGCCAGCGGCGACAGCCACATTGAAGCTTTCTTT. Its protein is CASGDSHIEAFF.

J is TRBJ2-7 and V is TRBV12-3 or TRBV12-4; D is possibly TRBD1 (5 bases). This CDR3 has 16 residues. V was trimmed by 4 bases and J by 1 base, leaving 17 bases between them. The CDR3 DNA is TGTGCCAGCAGTTCAGCGCTTGGGGCCCAATCCTACGAGCAGTACTTC. It specifies CASSSALGAQSYEQYF.